The next 17 T cell receptor beta chains were all read from a single sample in a study of Ad26.COV2.S vaccination and SARS-CoV-2 variants. Treatment: around 19 received Ad26.COV2.S at low or high dose, single or two shots; about 5 received placebo; per-sample allocation not given. All samples were drawn on day 63, counting from the first vaccine or placebo injection. Method: immunoSEQ multiplex PCR; TCRdb's copy keeps in-frame clones and lacks some. The sample includes around 340,000 clones, 85% to 90% of them seen just once. The material sequenced was peripheral blood, taken in a trial of Ad26.COV2.S vaccine versus placebo. The origin of the receptors is a person aged 18-60 years who received the Ad26.COV2.S COVID-19 vaccine or a placebo.

V is TRBV3-1 (or the pseudogene TRBV3-2) and J is TRBJ2-1; 12 bases agree with TRBD2. Germline CDR1 LGHDT, CDR2 YNNKEL (reference sequence). This CDR3 region has 16 residues. V dropped 4 bases and J dropped 7; count of bases not matched to a gene: 8. For the CDR3, the DNA is TGTGCCAGCAGCCTTCAACTAGCGGGGGGACTAAATGAGCAGTTCTTC. It encodes CASSLQLAGGLNEQFF.

DNA of the CDR3: TGTGCCAGCAGTTTATATTTAGGGGGTCGGTACGAGCAGTACTTC. As protein: CASSLYLGGRYEQYF. The gene calls are TRBV27 and TRBJ2-7; D might be TRBD1 (6 bases). The length of the CDR3 is 15 residues. Germline loops: CDR1 MNHEY, CDR2 SMNVEV (reference sequence). Trimming removed 1 base from V and 4 bases from J, with 14 bases in between.

This clone was seen more than once but under ten times. The CDR3 coding sequence is TGTGCCATCAGTGAGTCGGTTCCGGACAGGCCCCTAAGGTCCTACAATGAGCAGTTCTTC. This translates into CAISESVPDRPLRSYNEQFF. V is TRBV10-3 and J is TRBJ2-1; 7 positions match TRBD1. CDR3 length: 20 residues. Germline V gives CDR1 ENHRY, CDR2 SYGVKD. The ends lost 0 bases at V and 1 base at J; junction bases unmatched: 15.

V gene TRBV10-3 combines with J gene TRBJ2-5; 8 nucleotides match TRBD1. The CDR3 covers 16 residues. Germline CDR1 reads ENHRY; CDR2 reads SYGVKD. J lost 1 base, V lost 3 bases, and 7 bases had no gene match. The CDR3 nucleotides are TGTGCCATCAGTGACCGGACAGGGAGGCGCCAAGAGACCCAGTACTTC. Translation: CAISDRTGRRQETQYF.

This rearrangement joins TRBV20-1 to TRBJ2-1; 12 nucleotides align to TRBD2. CDR1 is DFQATT, CDR2 SNEGSKA, per germline (reference sequence). After removal of 3 bases from V and 1 base from J, the junction contained 16 bases not matched to a gene. This CDR3 is 20 amino acids long. The chain's CDR3 is CSASTYGLAGGQRSYNEQFF. The CDR3 region has the DNA TGCAGTGCTAGTACGTATGGGCTAGCGGGGGGGCAGAGATCCTACAATGAGCAGTTCTTC.

J is TRBJ2-5 and V is TRBV6-2 or TRBV6-3; 8 bases are shared with TRBD2. CDR3 length: 15 residues. Germline CDR1 is MNHEY and CDR2 is SVGEGT. V lost 2 bases to trimming and J lost 3 bases; unmatched junction nucleotides: 5. The CDR3 region is CASSYGLAGKETQYF. CDR3 DNA sequence: TGTGCCAGCAGTTACGGATTAGCGGGGAAAGAGACCCAGTACTTC.

CDR3 bases: TGTGCCAGCAGCCTCGACGGGACGGAGATATATGGCTACACCTTC. This codes for CASSLDGTEIYGYTF. The rearrangement links TRBV5-8 to TRBJ1-2, with a tentative D call TRBD1 (5 bases). CDR1 and CDR2 (germline): SGHTS, YDEGEE. V was clipped by 4 bases and J by 5 bases, with 18 bases between them. This CDR3 has 15 residues.

In the case of this clone: Its ends do not fully match the called genes, so a read error is possible. The rearrangement uses TRBV19 and TRBJ2-4; D remains ambiguous. The germline gives CDR1 LNHDA, CDR2 SQIVND (reference sequence). This CDR3 is 13 amino acids long. The CDR3 loop reads CASRGYLKTALHF. The CDR3 DNA follows: TGTGCCAGTAGGGGCTATCTGAAAACCGCACTACACTTC.

The V and J genes are TRBV5-8 and TRBJ2-7, with D maybe TRBD1 (5 bases). V was trimmed by 0 bases and J by 5 bases, leaving 12 bases between them. Germline V CDR1 and CDR2: SGHTS, YDEGEE. CDR3 length: 14 residues. The CDR3, as DNA: TGTGCCAGCAGCTTGGGCCAGGGCAATGACGAGCAGTACTTC. Translated: CASSLGQGNDEQYF.

The chain recombines TRBV29-1 with TRBJ2-7, with D perhaps TRBD1 (6 bases). Trimming shortened V by 5 bases and J by 2 bases, and 19 bases separated the two germline ends. The CDR3 length is 15 residues. Germline V gene lookup returns CDR1 SQVTM and CDR2 ANQGSEA. The CDR3 loop is CSVTSRTEGPYEQYF. CDR3 nucleotides: TGCAGCGTTACCTCCCGGACAGAGGGTCCCTACGAGCAGTACTTC.

The rearrangement joins TRBV9 to TRBJ2-5; 10 bases map to TRBD1. This CDR3 has 15 amino acids. CDR1 is SGDLS, CDR2 YYNGEE, per germline. J was trimmed by 2 bases and V by 3 bases; bases with no gene match: 4. CDR3 sequence: CASSGGQGIQETQYF. The CDR3 nucleotides read TGTGCCAGCAGCGGGGGACAGGGGATACAAGAGACCCAGTACTTC.

The chain has TRBV2 and TRBJ2-7; TRBD1 agrees at 9 bases. With V trimmed by 7 bases and J by 5 bases, 3 bases remained unmatched. Germline-derived CDR1 and CDR2 are SNHLY and FYNNEI. The CDR3 is made up of 12 amino acids. CDR3 amino acids: CASIWTGDEQYF. Here the CDR3 DNA reads TGTGCCAGCATTTGGACAGGGGACGAGCAGTACTTC.

The chain joins TRBV10-3 to TRBJ2-7, with TRBD1 matching 11 bases. Germline CDR1 reads ENHRY; CDR2 reads SYGVKD. J gave up 4 bases and V 7 bases, and 9 bases lay outside the gene matches. This CDR3 is 15 amino acids long. The CDR3 nucleotides are TGTGCCATCAAGCGCTCCCGGGACAGGGGGTACGAGCAGTACTTC. It is translated as CAIKRSRDRGYEQYF.

This chain uses TRBV13 with TRBJ1-6; D gene ambiguous. Per germline, CDR1 PRHDT and CDR2 FYEKMQ (reference sequence). V was cut by 6 bases and J by 0 bases, with 12 bases left in between. This CDR3 comprises 16 residues. For the CDR3, the DNA is TGTGCCAGCAGTCTGGCGGGGAGCTCCTATAATTCACCCCTCCACTTT. Translation gives CASSLAGSSYNSPLHF.

J is TRBJ2-1 and V is TRBV5-4; TRBD2 matches at 11 bases. With 0 bases clipped from V and 7 bases from J, the junction kept 3 bases outside the gene matches. The CDR3 runs 15 residues. The germline V gene encodes CDR1 SGHNT and CDR2 YYREEE (reference sequence). The DNA of the CDR3 is TGTGCCAGCAGCTTGGAGACTAGCGGGACAAATGAGCAGTTCTTC. This sequence encodes CASSLETSGTNEQFF.

J is TRBJ2-2 and V is TRBV6-5, with TRBD2 as a possible D gene (6 bases). The CDR3 has 15 residues. Trimming stripped 5 bases from V and 0 bases from J, with 10 bases between. The germline V gene has CDR1 MNHEY and CDR2 SVGAGI. CDR3 loop: CASSRGWSNTGELFF. The CDR3 bases are TGTGCCAGCAGTCGGGGGTGGTCGAACACCGGGGAGCTGTTTTTT.

J is TRBJ1-4 and V is TRBV27; D possibly corresponds to TRBD1 (5 bases). The CDR3 extends over 18 amino acids. In germline, CDR1 is MNHEY, CDR2 SMNVEV (reference sequence). Trimming left V 1 base short and J 0 bases short, with 15 bases between. The CDR3, as DNA: TGTGCCAGCAGTTTATATCCAGGGACCCTAGCAACTAATGAAAAACTGTTTTTT. Translation gives CASSLYPGTLATNEKLFF.